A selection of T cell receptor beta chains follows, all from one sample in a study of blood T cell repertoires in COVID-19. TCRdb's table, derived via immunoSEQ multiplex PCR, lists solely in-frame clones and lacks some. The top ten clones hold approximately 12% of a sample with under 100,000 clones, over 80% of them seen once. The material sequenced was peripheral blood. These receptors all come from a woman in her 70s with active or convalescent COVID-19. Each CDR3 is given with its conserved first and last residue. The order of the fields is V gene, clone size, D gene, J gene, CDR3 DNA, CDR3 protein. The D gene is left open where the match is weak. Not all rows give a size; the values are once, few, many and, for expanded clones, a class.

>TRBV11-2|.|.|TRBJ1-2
TGTGCCAGCAGCTTAGGTCCACGGTCCGTTTCATACTATGGCTACACCTTC
CASSLGPRSVSYYGYTF
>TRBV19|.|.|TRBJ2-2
TGTGCCAGTAGTATAGCGGGGAGGTCCGGGGAGCTGTTTTTT
CASSIAGRSGELFF
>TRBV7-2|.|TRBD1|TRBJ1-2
TGTGCCAGCAGCTTAGTGGGTAGGGACAGGGGGGGCTACACCTTC
CASSLVGRDRGGYTF
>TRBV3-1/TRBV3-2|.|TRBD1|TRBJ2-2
TGTGCCAGCAGCCGAGACCCGGGACAGGGGTCCGGGGAGCTGTTTTTT
CASSRDPGQGSGELFF
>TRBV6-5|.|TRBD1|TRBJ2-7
TGTGCCAGCAGCGAGACAGGGGGATTCGACGAGCAGTACTTC
CASSETGGFDEQYF
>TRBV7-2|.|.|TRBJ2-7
TGTGCCAGCAGCTTAGGGAGGGGCTGGCCCGAGCAGTACTTC
CASSLGRGWPEQYF
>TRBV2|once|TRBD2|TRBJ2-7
TGTGCCAGCAGCAACCTACTAGCGGGGGGGTCCGAGCAGTACTTC
CASSNLLAGGSEQYF
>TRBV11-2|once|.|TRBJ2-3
TGTGCCAGCAGCTTCCGGGGACTTTACACAGATACGCAGTATTTT
CASSFRGLYTDTQYF
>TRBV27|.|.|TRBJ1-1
TGTGCCAGCAGTTATTCTAGGTTTGGGAACACTGAAGCTTTCTTT
CASSYSRFGNTEAFF
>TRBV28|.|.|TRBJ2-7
TGTGCCAGCAGCGCGGCGGGGGCGCTCACCTACGAGCAGTACTTC
CASSAAGALTYEQYF
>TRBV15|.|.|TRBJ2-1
TGTGCCACCAGCAGAGGGAGACCCGCCTACAATGAGCAGTTCTTC
CATSRGRPAYNEQFF
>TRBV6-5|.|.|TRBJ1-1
TGTGCCAGCACTAGGGACAAGAACACTGAAGCTTTCTTT
CASTRDKNTEAFF
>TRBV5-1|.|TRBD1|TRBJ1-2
TGCGCCAGCAGCTTGACAGGGGGCGGTTATGGCTACACCTTC
CASSLTGGGYGYTF
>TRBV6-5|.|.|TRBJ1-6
TGTGCCAGCAGCCTACAGGGACTACCTAATTCACCCCTCCACTTT
CASSLQGLPNSPLHF
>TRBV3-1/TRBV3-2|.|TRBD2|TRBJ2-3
TGTGCCAGCAGCCAAGATCTCGGACTAGCGGGGTACACAGATACGCAGTATTTT
CASSQDLGLAGYTDTQYF
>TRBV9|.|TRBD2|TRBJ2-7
TGTGCCAGCAGCGTAAATCCGGGGGGTGAGCAGTACTTC
CASSVNPGGEQYF
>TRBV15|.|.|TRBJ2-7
TGTGCCACCCTCTACCTACCCCGGTCCGAGCAGTACTTC
CATLYLPRSEQYF
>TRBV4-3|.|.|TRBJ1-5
TGCGCCAGCAGCCAAGATTTTCAGGGACAAGTCAATCAGCCCCAGCATTTT
CASSQDFQGQVNQPQHF
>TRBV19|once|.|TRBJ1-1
TGTGCCAGTAGTATTCCCTCCCGGGGGGGCGCGCCTGAAGCTTTCTTT
CASSIPSRGGAPEAFF
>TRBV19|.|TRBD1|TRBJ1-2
TGTGCCAGTAGTCGCAAACCGACAGGGGATTGGAACTATGGCTACACCTTC
CASSRKPTGDWNYGYTF
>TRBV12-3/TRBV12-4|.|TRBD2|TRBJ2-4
TGTGCCAGCAGCCGGGGGGGCGGTTACATTCAGTACTTC
CASSRGGGYIQYF
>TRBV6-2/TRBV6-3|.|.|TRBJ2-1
TGTGCCAGCAGTCCCTCACTCTACAATGAGCAGTTCTTC
CASSPSLYNEQFF
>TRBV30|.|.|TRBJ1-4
TGTGCCTGGTCGGGTTACAATGAAAAACTGTTTTTT
CAWSGYNEKLFF
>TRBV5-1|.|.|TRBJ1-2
TGCGCCAGCAGCCCTACCCCGGGAGGGGACTATGGCTACACCTTC
CASSPTPGGDYGYTF
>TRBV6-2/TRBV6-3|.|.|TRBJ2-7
TGTGCCAGCAGCCAGACAGGCTACGAGCAGTACTTC
CASSQTGYEQYF
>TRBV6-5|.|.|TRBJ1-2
TGTGCCAGCAGGCCCGACAGCCTCTATGGCTACACCTTC
CASRPDSLYGYTF
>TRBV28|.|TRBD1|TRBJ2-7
TGTGCCAGCAGTTTTGAGGATTACAGGGGGGAGCAGTACTTC
CASSFEDYRGEQYF
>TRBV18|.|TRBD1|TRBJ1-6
TGTGCCAGCTCACCATCGACAGGGGACTTCACCCTCCACTTT
CASSPSTGDFTLHF
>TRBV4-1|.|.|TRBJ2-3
TGCGCCAGCAGCCAAGCTGAGCGGGCGGTTAGCACAGATACGCAGTATTTT
CASSQAERAVSTDTQYF
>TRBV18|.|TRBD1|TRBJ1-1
TGTGCCAGCTCACACGGACAGGGAAGTTACACTGAAGCTTTCTTT
CASSHGQGSYTEAFF
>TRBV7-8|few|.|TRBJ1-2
TGTGCCAGCAGCTTAGAGGCCGGGGGGAATAACTATGGCTACACCTTC
CASSLEAGGNNYGYTF
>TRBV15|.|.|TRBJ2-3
TGTGCCACCAGCAGGGGGGCAGGGCGTACAGATACGCAGTATTTT
CATSRGAGRTDTQYF
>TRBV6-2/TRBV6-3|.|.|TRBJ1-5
TGTGCCAGCAGTTCCACCGGGTCCTTGGAGAATCAGCCCCAGCATTTT
CASSSTGSLENQPQHF
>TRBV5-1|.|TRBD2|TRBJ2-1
TGCGCCAGCAGCACCTTGACTAGCGGGGACTACAATGAGCAGTTCTTC
CASSTLTSGDYNEQFF
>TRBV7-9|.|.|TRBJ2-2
TGTGCCAGCAGCTCACAGGGACAGAACACCGGGGAGCTGTTTTTT
CASSSQGQNTGELFF
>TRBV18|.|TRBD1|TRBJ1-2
TGTGCCAGCTCACCTGCCGGACAGGTGGATGGAGGCTACACCTTC
CASSPAGQVDGGYTF
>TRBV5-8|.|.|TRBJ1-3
TGTGCCAGCAGCCCAATAGACAGGAGGCAACCCTCTGGAAACACCATATATTTT
CASSPIDRRQPSGNTIYF
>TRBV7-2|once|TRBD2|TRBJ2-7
TGTGCCAGCAGCTTACTAGCGGGTCCAATCTACGAGCAGTACTTC
CASSLLAGPIYEQYF
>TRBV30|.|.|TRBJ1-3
TGTGCCTGGACAGGGACTGGAAACACCATATATTTT
CAWTGTGNTIYF
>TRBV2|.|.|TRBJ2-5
TGTGCCAGCGGACTACAAGAGACCCAGTACTTC
CASGLQETQYF
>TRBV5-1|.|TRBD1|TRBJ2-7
TGCGCCAGCAGCCCAGGTAGGGACAGGGCCTCCTACGAGCAGTACTTC
CASSPGRDRASYEQYF
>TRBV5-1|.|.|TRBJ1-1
TGCGCCAGCAGCTCAACCGGTCATGAAGCTTTCTTT
CASSSTGHEAFF
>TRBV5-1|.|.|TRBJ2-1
TGCGCCAGCAGCCAGCCTCCGGGACAAGGTTACAATGAGCAGTTCTTC
CASSQPPGQGYNEQFF
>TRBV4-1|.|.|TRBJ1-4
TGCGCCAGCAGCCGCGGGGGGTTAGTTGCAACTAATGAAAAACTGTTTTTT
CASSRGGLVATNEKLFF